Here is one TCR beta chain with its context. The data belong to a study of shared clonotypes between healthy human individuals. V lost 7 bases and J lost 2; bases outside the gene matches: 16. The CDR3 runs to 18 residues. In germline, CDR1 is SNHLY, CDR2 FYNNEI. The table came from immunoSEQ multiplex PCR; TCRdb's copy has only in-frame clones and leaves some out. This sample has 2 million to 2.5 million clones, with approximately 95% found just once. This chain uses TRBV2 with TRBJ2-3, with TRBD1 matching over 9 bases. Specimen: naive CD4+ T cells from PBMCs. Documented subset: CD45RA+ positively selected. This TCR came from a man in his late teens or twenties in good health. Some clones in this sample may be carry-over from other donors' samples. This CDR3 reads CASNYRGRLIEHTDTQYF. CDR3 coding DNA: TGTGCCAGCAATTACAGGGGGCGCTTAATAGAGCACACAGATACGCAGTATTTT.